Presented here are 9 T cell receptor beta chains from one specimen sequenced in a study of tumor and adjacent non-tumor tissue in lung cancer. This sample's RNA came from whole unsorted tissue. Three rounds of nested PCR, following a modified ARM-PCR protocol, produced the TCRbeta library. One entry per CDR3 protein results from TCRdb running MiXCR on the multiplex PCR reads. The sample contains just over 200,000 distinct CDR3 sequences, 71% of which appear only once. What was sequenced was lung tumor tissue. The receptor set was obtained from a man between 60 and 70 years old with non-small cell lung cancer.

The chain joins TRBV7-9 to TRBJ2-2; D is uncertain. This CDR3 comprises 14 residues. Germline V gives CDR1 SEHNR, CDR2 FQNEAQ (reference sequence). The V end lost 3 bases, the J end lost 6 bases, and 11 bases lay between the germline ends. Written as DNA, the CDR3 is TGTGCCAGCAGCTTCGAACCAGCACCCGGGGAGCTGTTTTTT. This translates into CASSFEPAPGELFF.

Notes on this clonotype: One junction end disagrees with the germline gene, perhaps due to a read error. This chain uses TRBV20-1 with TRBJ1-1, with D unresolved. Germline lookup yields CDR1 DFQATT and CDR2 SNEGSKA (reference sequence). The CDR3 has 15 amino acids. The CDR3 DNA is TGCAGTCCTAGAGAGGCAGGAAGGCTCCACGCTGAAGCTTTGTTT. Translating it yields CSPREAGRLHAEALF.

As to this clonotype: This is likely a read error, given that the CDR3 carries no conserved phenylalanine or tryptophan at its end. V and J are TRBV20-1 and TRBJ1-6; tentative D call: TRBD1 (6 bases). Per germline, CDR1 DFQATT and CDR2 SNEGSKA (reference sequence). The CDR3 is 15 residues long. CDR3 nucleotide sequence: TGCAGTGCTAGAGTCCCGCCAGGGGCGAATTCACACCTCCACTAT. Protein product: CSARVPPGANSHLHY.

Note on this clonotype: Its ends do not fully match the called genes, so a read error is possible. The chain joins TRBV15 to TRBJ1-2; 8 nucleotides align to TRBD1. Germline lookup yields CDR1 LNHNV and CDR2 YYDKDF (reference sequence). The CDR3 loop spans 13 amino acids. The CDR3 DNA follows: TGTGCCACCAGCACGGACAGGGACTATGGTTACACCTTC. Its protein is CATSTDRDYGYTF. The complete variable domain, with remaining parts taken from reference TRBV15 and TRBJ1-2, reads DAMVIQNPRYQVTQFGKPVTLSCSQTLNHNVMYWYQQKSSQAPKLLFHYYDKDFNNEADTPDNFQSRRPNTSFCFLDIRSPGLGDTAMYLCATSTDRDYGYTFGSGTRLTVV.

This clonotype was found a few times. The chain combines TRBV12-5 with TRBJ2-2; 9 positions agree with TRBD2. The CDR3 has 17 amino acids. The germline CDR1 and CDR2 sequences are LGHNT and FRNRAP. Trimming cost V 2 bases and J 1 base; bases outside gene matches: 5. In DNA form, the CDR3 reads TGTGCTAGTGGTTTGTCCCAACTAGCGGGGAACACCGGGGAGCTGTTTTTT. It is translated as CASGLSQLAGNTGELFF. Full variable domain (outside the CDR3, taken from reference TRBV12-5 and TRBJ2-2): DARVTQTPRHKVTEMGQEVTMRCQPILGHNTVFWYRQTMMQGLELLAYFRNRAPLDDSGMPKDRFSAEMPDATLATLKIQPSEPRDSAVYFCASGLSQLAGNTGELFFGEGSRLTVL.

This clonotype was counted a few times. A junction end diverges from the germline sequence, so it may reflect a read error. This chain links TRBV11-2 with TRBJ2-6; 11 nucleotides line up with TRBD1. CDR3 length: 20 residues. Per germline, CDR1 SGHAT and CDR2 FQNNGV. The CDR3 sequence is CASSYLRTGGEKGGANVPTF. The DNA for the CDR3 is TGTGCCAGCAGCTACCTCCGGACAGGGGGCGAGAAGGGTGGGGCCAACGTCCCGACTTTC.

About this clonotype: This may stem from a read error, because a much larger clone lies one nucleotide away. The chain is built from TRBV18 and TRBJ1-1; D is uncertain. There are 15 residues in the CDR3. V lost 2 bases and J 11 bases, leaving 21 bases between the germline ends. Germline-derived CDR1 and CDR2 are KGHSH and LQKENI. The CDR3 nucleotides read TGTGCCAGCTCACCAACCCCCATGGTTACCAGCTACGCTTTCTTT. It is translated as CASSPTPMVTSYAFF.

As for this clonotype: Being one base from a much bigger clone, this may be a read error. The CDR3 DNA is TGCAGTGCTAGCTCGGAGACCCTGTACTTC. This translates into CSASSETLYF. This chain joins TRBV20-1 and TRBJ2-5; D is unclear. From germline, CDR1 is DFQATT and CDR2 SNEGSKA (reference sequence). The CDR3 consists of 10 residues.

For this clonotype: An end of the junction does not agree with germline; a read error may underlie this. This rearrangement joins TRBV20-1 to TRBJ2-5; perhaps TRBD2 as D (5 bases). This CDR3 comprises 13 residues. Germline CDR1 is DFQATT and CDR2 is SNEGSKA (reference sequence). In nucleotides, the CDR3 is TGCAGTACTAGAGAGCGAGGGCCAGAGACCCAGTACTTC. Amino acid sequence: CSTRERGPETQYF.